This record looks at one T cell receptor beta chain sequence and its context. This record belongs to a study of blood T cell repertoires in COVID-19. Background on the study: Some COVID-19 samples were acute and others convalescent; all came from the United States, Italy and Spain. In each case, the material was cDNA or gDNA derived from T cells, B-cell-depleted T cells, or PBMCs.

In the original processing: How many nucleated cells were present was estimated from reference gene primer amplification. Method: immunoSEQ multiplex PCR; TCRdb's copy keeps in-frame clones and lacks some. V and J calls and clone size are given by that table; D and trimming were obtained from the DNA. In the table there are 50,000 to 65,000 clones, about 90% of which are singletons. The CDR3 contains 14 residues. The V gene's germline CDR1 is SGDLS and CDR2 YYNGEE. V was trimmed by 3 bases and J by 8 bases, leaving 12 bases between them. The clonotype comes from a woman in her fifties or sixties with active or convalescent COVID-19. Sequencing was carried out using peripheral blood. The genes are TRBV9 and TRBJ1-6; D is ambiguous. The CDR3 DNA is TGTGCCAGCAGCGCCACTAGGGCCCATTCACCCCTCCACTTT. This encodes CASSATRAHSPLHF. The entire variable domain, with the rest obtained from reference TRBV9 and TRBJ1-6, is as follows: DSGVTQTPKHLITATGQRVTLRCSPRSGDLSVYWYQQSLDQGLQFLIQYYNGEERAKGNILERFSAQQFPDLHSELNLSSLELGDSALYFCASSATRAHSPLHFGNGTRLTVT.